This T cell receptor beta chain is drawn from a study of PD-1 blockade in classical Hodgkin lymphoma. Sequenced by immunoSEQ multiplex PCR; TCRdb stores in-frame clones only, minus some. This table holds about 85,000 clones, approximately 90% found once. CDR3 size: 12 residues. The germline CDR1 and CDR2 sequences are MDHEN and SYDVKM. V was pared by 0 bases and J by 8 bases, with 5 bases between. Time point indicated: cycle 4 day 1 (C4D1), after five to seven weeks of nivolumab. Each patient experienced a relapse that followed autologous stem cell transplantation, and brentuximab vedotin exposure varied. Complete response, partial response or progressive disease were the best responses. As to this clone: The antigen remains unidentified.

Study outcomes and limitations: Undefined causes, possibly disease activity or prior therapy, underlie the repertoire differences. For complete responders, baseline diversity was comparable to that of newly diagnosed patients.

This TCR was sampled from a human donor with classical Hodgkin lymphoma. This chain connects TRBV28 to TRBJ1-5; D call uncertain. Source: peripheral blood mononuclear cells (PBMCs), taken before the fourth cycle of nivolumab. CDR3 sequence (DNA): TGTGCCAGCAGTTTATGGTGGGAGCCCCAGCATTTT. Its protein product is CASSLWWEPQHF.